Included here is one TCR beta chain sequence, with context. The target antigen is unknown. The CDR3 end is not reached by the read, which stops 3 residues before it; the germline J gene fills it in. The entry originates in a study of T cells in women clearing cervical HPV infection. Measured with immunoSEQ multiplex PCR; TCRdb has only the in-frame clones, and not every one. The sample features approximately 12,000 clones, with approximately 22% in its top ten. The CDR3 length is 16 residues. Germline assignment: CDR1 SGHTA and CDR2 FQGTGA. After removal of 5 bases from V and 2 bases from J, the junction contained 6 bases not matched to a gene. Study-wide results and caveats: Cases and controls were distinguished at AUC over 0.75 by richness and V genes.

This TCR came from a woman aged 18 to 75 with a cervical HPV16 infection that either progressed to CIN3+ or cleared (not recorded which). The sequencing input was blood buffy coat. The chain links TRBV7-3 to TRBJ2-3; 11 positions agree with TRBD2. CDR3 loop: CASSRTSGGTTDTQYF. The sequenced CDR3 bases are TGTGCCAGCAGCAGAACTAGCGGGGGCACCACAGATACG.